This T cell receptor beta chain was recorded in a study of T cells in Graves' hyperthyroidism and ophthalmopathy. Broader study findings: Most thyroid clonotypes that were expanded above 0.001 also turned up in blood. Ophthalmopathy was distinguished from stable hyperthyroidism by 13 V-J signatures.

Trimming took 4 bases from V and 0 from J, leaving 14 bases between them. This CDR3 is 15 amino acids long. Germline lookup yields CDR1 SGHDT and CDR2 YYEEEE. The study based diagnoses on clinical symptoms, serum thyroxine and TRAb, thyroid ultrasound and orbital computed tomography. The authors obtained PBMCs from more than 8 ml of fresh peripheral blood. This clonotype showed up many times. Its cognate antigen is unknown. TCR beta CDR3 regions were amplified from RNA transcripts. Carried out on the TCR CDR3, a first-round RT-PCR used the HTBI primer set. TCRdb called the multiplex PCR reads again in MiXCR, with one record for every CDR3 protein. This table has approximately 590,000 distinct CDR3 sequences, about a sixth appearing once.

This receptor was obtained from a woman in her thirties with Graves' hyperthyroidism. The chain combines TRBV5-6 with TRBJ2-7; D may be TRBD2 (5 bases). The specimen sequenced was blood. CDR3 sequence (DNA): TGTGCCAGCAGCCTGACCACTGGGAGCTCCTACGAGCAGTACTTC. As protein: CASSLTTGSSYEQYF.